Each of the 14 T cell receptor beta chains below was sequenced from the same sample in a study of blood T cells in healthy people across ages. The authors ran a second PCR of roughly 6 to 12 cycles using a sample-barcoded 5' primer and a J-beta primer mix. TCRdb reanalysed the 5' RACE reads using MiXCR and keeps one entry per CDR3 protein. This sample has about 1.6 million distinct CDR3 sequences, with roughly 32% found just once. The sample comprised blood. These receptors were collected from a woman aged 30 to 39 in good health.

The V call is TRBV2, the J call TRBJ1-4; a possible D gene is TRBD1 (5 bases). There are 16 residues in the CDR3. V lost 1 base, J lost 3 bases, and 12 bases lay in between. CDR1 SNHLY and CDR2 FYNNEI come from the germline V gene. The CDR3 bases are TGTGCCAGCAGTGAAGACAAGGGGTTGGCTAATGAAAAACTGTTTTTT. This codes for CASSEDKGLANEKLFF.

As to this clonotype: One end of the junction is discordant with germline, which a read error may explain. The genes are TRBV19 and TRBJ1-1, with D maybe TRBD1 (5 bases). Germline V lookup: CDR1 LNHDA, CDR2 SQIVND (reference sequence). CDR3 size: 15 residues. CDR3 in amino acids: CASSSPVRGGTEAFF. Here the CDR3 DNA reads TGCGCCAGTAGTAGCCCGGTTCGGGGCGGCACTGAAGCTTTCTTT. Drawing the rest from reference TRBV19 and TRBJ1-1, the complete variable domain is DGGITQSPKYLFRKEGQNVTLSCEQNLNHDAMYWYRQDPGQGLRLIYYSQIVNDFQKGDIAEGYSVSREKKESFPLTVTSAQKNPTAFYLCASSSPVRGGTEAFFGQGTRLTVV.

This clonotype was seen repeatedly, ten times or more. V gene TRBV20-1 combines with J gene TRBJ1-2; unclear D gene. Trimming stripped 6 bases from V and 0 bases from J, with 8 bases between. The germline V gene encodes CDR1 DFQATT and CDR2 SNEGSKA (reference sequence). This CDR3 has 12 residues. CDR3 in DNA: TGCAGTGCAAGGTTAGCTAACTATGGCTACACCTTC. Translated: CSARLANYGYTF.

This rearrangement joins TRBV7-8 to TRBJ2-4, with TRBD2 matching 13 bases. The DNA end is more similar to TRBJ2-7, so the J call may be wrong. CDR1 is SGHVS, CDR2 FQNEAQ, per germline. This CDR3 comprises 16 residues. The CDR3 DNA is TGTGCCAGCAGCTTAGAACTTGGACTAGCGGGAGACGAGCAGTACTTC. Amino acid sequence: CASSLELGLAGDEQYF.

CDR3 protein: CTTAGTGLFTAFF. The DNA for the CDR3 is TGTACCACCGCCGGGACAGGGCTATTTACGGCTTTCTTT. The V gene is TRBV6-1, the J gene TRBJ1-1; 9 nucleotides agree with TRBD1. In germline, CDR1 is MNHNS, CDR2 SASEGT. The CDR3 extends over 13 amino acids.

The gene calls are TRBV6-5 and TRBJ1-1; TRBD1 might be the D (5 bases). Trimming stripped 4 bases from V and 1 base from J, with 16 bases between. CDR3 size: 16 residues. Per the germline V gene, CDR1 is MNHEY and CDR2 is SVGAGI. The CDR3 loop is CASSSGTATSNTEAFF. CDR3 DNA sequence: TGTGCCAGCAGTTCCGGGACGGCGACTTCGAACACTGAAGCTTTCTTT.

This clonotype came up a few times. The chain carries TRBV30 and TRBJ1-2, with D tentatively TRBD1 (6 bases). V lost 3 bases, J lost 5 bases, and 25 bases lay in between. CDR1 is GTSNPN and CDR2 is SVGIG in the germline V gene (reference sequence). This CDR3 is built from 17 residues. The CDR3 DNA reads as TGTGCCTGGAGCGAACCAGTTCTCTCCGGACAGATATATGGCTACACCTTC. It encodes CAWSEPVLSGQIYGYTF.

The chain links TRBV5-1 to TRBJ2-1, with D unresolved. The CDR3 loop spans 17 amino acids. CDR1 is SGHRS, CDR2 YFSETQ, per germline. The V and J ends lost 2 bases and 0 bases respectively, with 15 bases between them. The CDR3 DNA sequence: TGCGCCAGCAGCTTTTATGGTCTCGTTAGCTCCTACAATGAGCAGTTCTTC. Its protein product is CASSFYGLVSSYNEQFF.

The chain is built from TRBV4-1 and TRBJ2-3; D might be TRBD2 (7 bases). The CDR3 loop spans 18 amino acids. Germline CDR1 is MGHRA and CDR2 is YSYEKL. The germline V and J ends were trimmed by 0 bases and 2 bases, with 18 bases remaining between them. For the CDR3, the DNA is TGCGCCAGCAGCCAAGAGGGGGGGGGCGTGCCAGTCACAGATACGCAGTATTTT. Translating it yields CASSQEGGGVPVTDTQYF.

The genes are TRBV5-1 and TRBJ2-3; 9 positions agree with TRBD2. Trimming cost V 5 bases and J 4 bases; bases outside gene matches: 17. Looked up from germline, CDR1 is SGHRS and CDR2 is YFSETQ. The CDR3 runs to 18 residues. The CDR3 is CASSTTPTSGAQPDTQYF. CDR3 sequence (DNA): TGCGCCAGCAGTACAACACCGACTAGCGGAGCCCAGCCAGATACGCAGTATTTT.

This clonotype was picked up a small number of times. J is TRBJ1-4 and V is TRBV12-3 or TRBV12-4, with 8 bases matching TRBD1. With V trimmed by 5 bases and J by 7 bases, 6 bases remained unmatched. CDR3 length: 14 amino acids. The CDR3, as DNA: TGTGCCAGCAGTCCTACAGGGGGGAGTGAAAAACTGTTTTTT. It encodes CASSPTGGSEKLFF.

This clonotype has ten or more counts. The CDR3 DNA is TGCGCCAGCAGCTTGACGGGGGGAGCTTACAATGAGCAGTTCTTC. As protein: CASSLTGGAYNEQFF. The chain links TRBV5-1 to TRBJ2-1; 7 bases align to TRBD2. The length of the CDR3 is 15 residues. In germline, CDR1 is SGHRS, CDR2 YFSETQ. V gave up 1 base and J gave up 4 bases; unmatched junction bases: 5.

The chain is built from TRBV20-1 and TRBJ2-7; 10 bases align to TRBD2. The J call is doubtful: the DNA matches TRBJ2-5 better. The CDR3 covers 14 residues. The germline CDR1 and CDR2 sequences are DFQATT and SNEGSKA (reference sequence). CDR3 nucleotide sequence: TGCAGTGCTGTACCGGGACTAGCGAAGGAGACCCAGTACTTC. Translated, it gives CSAVPGLAKETQYF.

This clonotype occurred a few times. The chain couples TRBV21-1 to TRBJ2-5; TRBD1, the D gene given by the table, was not confirmed from the DNA. TRBV21-1 is assigned pseudogene status. The CDR3 contains 15 residues. CDR3 protein: CASPRWPPIQETQYF. Written as DNA, the CDR3 is TGTGCCAGCCCCCGGTGGCCGCCCATTCAAGAGACCCAGTACTTC.